This T cell receptor (beta chain) was recorded in a study of graft-versus-host responses after intestinal transplantation (dated by TCRdb to about 2021). Study-wide context: Recipients received multivisceral, liver-intestinal, or isolated intestinal transplants. To identify alloreactive clones, pre-transplant mixed lymphocyte reaction products were sequenced and then compared with unstimulated pre-transplant donor and recipient T cells. All recipients received anti-thymocyte globulin induction followed by maintenance tacrolimus and steroids for around three years. Bulk TCR-beta CDR3 sequencing was used to track graft-versus-host and host-versus-graft alloreactive T cell clones in the graft, circulation and bone marrow after intestinal transplantation. The cohort enrolled under 25 intestinal transplant recipients including one retransplant, and a few patients lacking pretransplant specimens were excluded. A peak of at least 4% donor T cells among recipient peripheral blood mononuclear cells was the definition used for donor T cell macrochimerism. Samples from three later patients were sequenced in-house on an Illumina MiSeq with MiXCR processing rather than by the commercial service.

General findings and caveats noted by the study authors: GvH clones were found in recipient bone marrow, and some of the GvH clones appeared earlier in ileal mucosa or blood, which is consistent with an intestinal mucosal origin. In the allografts of patients with donor T cell macrochimerism, GvH to HvG T cell clonal ratios were high. Peak levels of circulating GvH clones were associated with declines in HvG clones early after transplant. Conclusions were limited by the relatively low number and heterogeneity of intestinal transplant patients.

V gives up 11 bases and J gives up 7 bases, and the segment between their germline ends measures 15 bases. Per the germline V gene, MNHNS is the CDR1 and SASEGT is the CDR2. From the cysteine up to the phenylalanine, the CDR3 has a length of 12 residues. Left in the record is the CDR3 DNA by itself, 36 bases read in frame from the first base. The time point label corresponds to: cells obtained before transplantation from donor or recipient. CD3+CD4+ and CD3+CD8+ populations were FACS-sorted from unstimulated pre-transplant donor and recipient cells taken from spleen or lymph nodes. Worth noting for this clone: The specificity of this receptor is unknown. No quality values exist for individual bases; no much larger clone is one base distant.

The library was produced with the immunoSEQ multiplex PCR assay. For most patients, genomic DNA was isolated with the Qiagen DNeasy Blood and Tissue Kit and shipped frozen to Adaptive Biotechnologies for TCR sequencing. For most patients, high-throughput TCR-beta CDR3 sequencing of genomic DNA was performed by Adaptive Biotechnologies. Turning to the authors' computational methods: TCR sequencing data were retrieved from Adaptive's ImmunoSEQ software for around 19 patients, whereas a few other patients were processed with MiXCR and VDJtools. CD4 versus CD8 sorting errors were corrected by removing sequences found in both subsets at a frequency ratio below 5:1. CDR3 nucleotide sequences shared between donor and recipient were removed because their origin could not be assigned. To be classed as alloreactive, a clone needed at least 2-fold expansion over unstimulated cells and a minimum CFSE-low frequency of 0.002% (template counts) or 0.001% (read counts). Clones detected in sequenced pre-transplant spleen, lymph node, or MLR CFSE-low populations of the donor or recipient were defined as mappable. The cumulative frequency of alloreactive clones was calculated as a percentage of all sequences, weighted by copy number. Imported from immuneACCESS, the table was reduced by TCRdb to in-frame sequences with V and J called. These copies leave out some clones; in studies compared against another copy, an unresolved V gene accounts for under half, and the cause of the remainder is not known. The V and J calls and clone size come from that table; D and trimming were worked out from the DNA. This sample is represented by over 85,000 clones; approximately 92% of them were singletons. The ten largest account for approximately 0.49% of the sample.

The chain is made from TRBV6-1 and TRBJ1-3, with no confident D gene call. This TCR was recovered from a human donor who received an intestinal transplant. This material consisted of unstimulated CD8+ T cells sorted from spleen or lymph node cells, taken before intestinal transplant. The CDR3 region reads CAGGGNGNTIYF. The DNA sequence follows: TGTGCCGGAGGAGGAAATGGGAACACCATATATTTT.